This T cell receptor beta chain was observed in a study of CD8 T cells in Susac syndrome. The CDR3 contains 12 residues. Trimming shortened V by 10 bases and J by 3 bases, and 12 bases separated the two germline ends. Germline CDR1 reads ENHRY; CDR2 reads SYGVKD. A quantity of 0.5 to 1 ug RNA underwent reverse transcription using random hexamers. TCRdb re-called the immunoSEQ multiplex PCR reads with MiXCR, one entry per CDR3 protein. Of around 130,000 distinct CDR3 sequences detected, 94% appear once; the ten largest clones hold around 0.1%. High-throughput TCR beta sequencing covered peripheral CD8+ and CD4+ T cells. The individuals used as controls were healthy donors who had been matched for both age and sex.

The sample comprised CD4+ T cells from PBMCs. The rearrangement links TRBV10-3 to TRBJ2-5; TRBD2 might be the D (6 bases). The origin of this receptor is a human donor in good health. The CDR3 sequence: CASGRGEETQYF. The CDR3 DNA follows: TGTGCCAGCGGGCGGGGTGAAGAGACCCAGTACTTC.